The rows below give T cell receptor beta chains drawn from one sample of a study of T cell changes during pregnancy in multiple sclerosis. Only in-frame clones appear in the TCRdb table, and some are missing; sequencing was by immunoSEQ multiplex PCR. This table holds some 87,000 clones, around nine tenths found once. Sequencing was performed on CD4+ T cells from peripheral blood mononuclear cells, taken before pregnancy. Source of these receptors: a female donor with multiple sclerosis, enrolled in a pregnancy study. Each CDR3 is given with its conserved first and last residue. Fields, in order: J gene, V gene, D gene, clone size, CDR3 protein, CDR3 DNA. A D gene is named only where the DNA matches it firmly. Size values are once, few and many counts, or a class for expanded clones, and some rows have none.

j_call: TRBJ1-2; v_call: TRBV6-5; d_call: -; clone_size: -; cdr3_aa: CASSSARSNYGYTF; cdr3_nt: TGTGCCAGCAGTTCGGCTAGATCGAACTATGGCTACACCTTC
j_call: TRBJ2-7; v_call: TRBV9; d_call: TRBD1; clone_size: -; cdr3_aa: CASSVGGTGGHEKQYF; cdr3_nt: TGTGCCAGCAGCGTAGGAGGGACAGGGGGACACGAAAAGCAGTACTTC
j_call: TRBJ1-3; v_call: TRBV7-2; d_call: TRBD1; clone_size: -; cdr3_aa: CASSLPRDSAEAGNTIYF; cdr3_nt: TGTGCCAGCAGCTTACCTCGGGACAGTGCTGAGGCTGGAAACACCATATATTTT
j_call: TRBJ1-2; v_call: TRBV5-4; d_call: -; clone_size: -; cdr3_aa: CASSLVGDYGYTF; cdr3_nt: TGTGCCAGCAGCTTGGTAGGAGACTATGGCTACACCTTC
j_call: TRBJ2-7; v_call: TRBV18; d_call: -; clone_size: -; cdr3_aa: CASSPTVPPYEQYF; cdr3_nt: TGTGCCAGCTCACCAACGGTGCCACCCTACGAGCAGTACTTC
j_call: TRBJ2-1; v_call: TRBV10-3; d_call: TRBD2; clone_size: once; cdr3_aa: CAISETSGGANEQFF; cdr3_nt: TGTGCCATCAGTGAGACTAGCGGGGGGGCCAATGAGCAGTTCTTC
j_call: TRBJ2-1; v_call: TRBV5-1; d_call: -; clone_size: -; cdr3_aa: CASSLRAGGAYNEQFF; cdr3_nt: TGCGCCAGCAGCTTGAGAGCGGGTGGGGCCTACAATGAGCAGTTCTTC
j_call: TRBJ2-7; v_call: TRBV25-1; d_call: -; clone_size: -; cdr3_aa: CASPEQGETYEQYF; cdr3_nt: TGTGCCAGCCCCGAACAGGGAGAAACCTACGAGCAGTACTTC
j_call: TRBJ1-5; v_call: TRBV30; d_call: -; clone_size: -; cdr3_aa: CAWSVRRASPPRPQHF; cdr3_nt: TGTGCCTGGAGTGTACGCAGGGCAAGTCCCCCCAGACCCCAGCATTTT
j_call: TRBJ2-3; v_call: TRBV4-2; d_call: TRBD2; clone_size: once; cdr3_aa: CASSQDRLAVDTQYF; cdr3_nt: TGTGCCAGCAGCCAAGATAGACTAGCGGTAGATACGCAGTATTTT
j_call: TRBJ1-3; v_call: TRBV6-5; d_call: -; clone_size: -; cdr3_aa: CASSSTRQAGNTIYF; cdr3_nt: TGTGCCAGCAGTTCCACTCGGCAGGCTGGAAACACCATATATTTT
j_call: TRBJ1-2; v_call: TRBV6-1; d_call: -; clone_size: -; cdr3_aa: CASSVSREHGGYTF; cdr3_nt: TGTGCCAGCAGTGTCTCCAGGGAACATGGTGGCTACACCTTC
j_call: TRBJ2-7; v_call: TRBV5-8; d_call: TRBD1; clone_size: -; cdr3_aa: CASSRNLQGRDRYEQYF; cdr3_nt: TGTGCCAGCAGCCGAAACTTACAGGGGCGGGACAGGTACGAGCAGTACTTC
j_call: TRBJ2-7; v_call: TRBV7-6; d_call: TRBD2; clone_size: -; cdr3_aa: CASSLGTSGRSYEQYF; cdr3_nt: TGTGCCAGCAGCTTAGGGACTAGCGGGCGCTCCTACGAGCAGTACTTC
j_call: TRBJ2-1; v_call: TRBV9; d_call: TRBD2; clone_size: -; cdr3_aa: CASSARGASGGNNEQFF; cdr3_nt: TGTGCCAGCAGCGCCCGAGGTGCTAGCGGGGGTAACAATGAGCAGTTCTTC
j_call: TRBJ2-2; v_call: TRBV5-1; d_call: TRBD1; clone_size: -; cdr3_aa: CASSPDRLTGELFF; cdr3_nt: TGCGCCAGCAGCCCGGACAGGCTAACCGGGGAGCTGTTTTTT
j_call: TRBJ2-1; v_call: TRBV5-4; d_call: -; clone_size: -; cdr3_aa: CASSHGSVAYNEQFF; cdr3_nt: TGTGCCAGCAGCCATGGCTCAGTTGCCTACAATGAGCAGTTCTTC
j_call: TRBJ2-7; v_call: TRBV2; d_call: TRBD1; clone_size: -; cdr3_aa: CASSPGTGLKEQYF; cdr3_nt: TGTGCCAGCAGCCCCGGGACAGGGCTAAAAGAGCAGTACTTC
j_call: TRBJ2-7; v_call: TRBV6-5; d_call: -; clone_size: -; cdr3_aa: CASKKSPYEQYF; cdr3_nt: TGTGCCAGCAAAAAGAGTCCCTACGAGCAGTACTTC